Below, 30 T cell receptor beta chains from the same sample are listed, as sequenced in a study of shared clonotypes between healthy human individuals. Sequencing was performed with immunoSEQ multiplex PCR; in TCRdb, only in-frame clones are kept and a portion is missing. This table holds 110,000 or so clones, about 63% found once. The source material was memory CD8+ T cells sorted from blood. Subset described: CD45RO+ cells pooled with CCR7-negative TemRA cells. These receptors were obtained from a woman between 25 and 40 years old in good health.

This rearrangement joins TRBV4-1 to TRBJ2-2; unclear D gene. The CDR3 has 13 residues. CDR1 MGHRA and CDR2 YSYEKL come from the germline V gene. The V and J ends lost 1 base and 7 bases respectively, with 7 bases between them. In nucleotides, the CDR3 is TGCGCCAGCAGCCAAGGGTGGAACGGGGAGCTGTTTTTT. It specifies CASSQGWNGELFF.

The CDR3 DNA reads as TGTGCCTCACTCTCGATCGGTGGCGGGAACACTGAAGCTTTCTTT. Translation: CASLSIGGGNTEAFF. V gene TRBV28 combines with J gene TRBJ1-1; D is undetermined. The V gene's germline CDR1 is MDHEN and CDR2 SYDVKM. This CDR3 spans 15 amino acids. Trimming left V 11 bases short and J 1 base short, with 20 bases between.

For this clone: A far larger clone lies a single base away; this is likely a read error. The rearrangement uses TRBV15 and TRBJ2-6; 9 nucleotides line up with TRBD2. The CDR3 runs 17 residues. The trim removed 3 bases at V and 3 bases at J, leaving 6 bases unmatched. Germline CDR1 LNHNV, CDR2 YYDKDF (reference sequence). Here the CDR3 DNA reads TGTGCCACCAGCAGTTTAGCGGGAGACCTTGGGGCCAACGTCCTGACTTTC. It specifies CATSSLAGDLGANVLTF.

Details on this clone: The same CDR3 is also encoded by other DNA sequences in this sample. V is TRBV7-9 and J is TRBJ1-1, with D uncertain. The germline CDR1 and CDR2 sequences are SEHNR and FQNEAQ (reference sequence). This CDR3 region has 14 residues. Between the trimmed V and J ends, which lost 5 bases and 2 bases, there was a span of 12 bases. CDR3 in amino acids: CASSLALVNTEAFF. CDR3 DNA: TGTGCCAGCAGCCTCGCCCTGGTAAACACTGAAGCTTTCTTT.

The chain recombines TRBV28 with TRBJ1-1, with TRBD1 matching over 8 bases. CDR1 and CDR2 (germline): MDHEN, SYDVKM. There are 14 residues in the CDR3. J gave up 0 bases and V 5 bases, and 2 bases lay outside the gene matches. CDR3 region: CASSIQGVNTEAFF. As DNA, the CDR3 is TGTGCCAGCAGTATACAGGGGGTGAACACTGAAGCTTTCTTT.

This chain uses TRBV5-1 with TRBJ1-1; no definite D call. Germline V lookup: CDR1 SGHRS, CDR2 YFSETQ. The V end lost 1 base, the J end lost 0 bases, and 7 bases lay between the germline ends. The CDR3 sequence is 14 residues long. The CDR3 DNA reads as TGCGCCAGCAGCTTGTGGCCTGTGAACACTGAAGCTTTCTTT. Amino acids: CASSLWPVNTEAFF. The entire variable domain, with the rest obtained from reference TRBV5-1 and TRBJ1-1, is as follows: KAGVTQTPRYLIKTRGQQVTLSCSPISGHRSVSWYQQTPGQGLQFLFEYFSETQRNKGNFPGRFSGRQFSNSRSEMNVSTLELGDSALYLCASSLWPVNTEAFFGQGTRLTVV.

Turning to this clone: At one end, the junction sequence differs from germline, possibly due to a read error. The chain links TRBV13 to TRBJ2-7, with a weak D call TRBD2 (7 bases). There are 16 residues in the CDR3. The germline V gene encodes CDR1 PRHDT and CDR2 FYEKMQ (reference sequence). The CDR3, as DNA: TGCGCCAGCAGCCAAGCCAGCGGGACACCACCCTACGAGCAGTACTTC. Residues: CASSQASGTPPYEQYF.

The V call is TRBV7-9, the J call TRBJ1-1, with TRBD1 identical over 9 bases. The CDR3 has 14 residues. Per the germline V gene, CDR1 is SEHNR and CDR2 is FQNEAQ (reference sequence). V dropped 7 bases and J dropped 5; count of bases not matched to a gene: 8. Here the CDR3 DNA reads TGTGCCAGCATCCTGGACAGGGGTTGGACTGAAGCTTTCTTT. It yields the protein CASILDRGWTEAFF.

The gene calls are TRBV6-1 and TRBJ2-2; 7 bases fit TRBD1. V was clipped by 11 bases and J by 1 base; unmatched bases: 7. Germline CDR1 is MNHNS and CDR2 is SASEGT. The CDR3 contains 14 residues. CDR3 amino acids: CAGHDRVNTGELFF. CDR3 nucleotides: TGTGCCGGCCATGACAGGGTGAACACCGGGGAGCTGTTTTTT.

The rearrangement uses TRBV27 and TRBJ2-5; 9 bases are shared with TRBD1. The J call is doubtful: the DNA matches TRBJ2-7 better. CDR1 MNHEY and CDR2 SMNVEV come from the germline V gene (reference sequence). The CDR3 runs 13 residues. In nucleotides, the CDR3 is TGTGCCAGTAGGACAGGGGAGTCAGGCGAGCAGTACTTC. Translated, it gives CASRTGESGEQYF.

Note on this clone: A read error may produce the germline difference seen at one junction end. The chain recombines TRBV4-1 with TRBJ2-6; 7 bases map to TRBD1. The CDR3 length is 16 residues. Germline V CDR1 and CDR2: MGHRA, YSYEKL. The CDR3 nucleotides are TGTGCCAGCAGCCCGCGGACAGGCTCTGGGGCCAACGTCCTGACTTTC. Translated: CASSPRTGSGANVLTF.

This clone was detected a few times. This sequence joins TRBV27 and TRBJ1-1, with D possibly matching TRBD1 (5 bases). Looked up from germline, CDR1 is MNHEY and CDR2 is SMNVEV (reference sequence). The CDR3 has 16 amino acids. V was trimmed by 2 bases and J by 5 bases, leaving 18 bases between them. This CDR3 reads CASSLQGRGWGTEAFF. The CDR3 DNA follows: TGTGCCAGCAGTTTACAGGGCCGAGGATGGGGGACTGAAGCTTTCTTT.

V gene TRBV4-1 combines with J gene TRBJ1-5, with a tentative D call TRBD1 (5 bases). Trimming took 8 bases from V and 4 from J, leaving 15 bases between them. The CDR3 runs 14 residues. Germline-derived CDR1 and CDR2 are MGHRA and YSYEKL. The CDR3, as DNA: TGCGCCAGCCAACCCTGGTGGGGGAATCAGCCCCAGCATTTT. It translates to CASQPWWGNQPQHF.

Only a few counts were recorded for this clone. J is TRBJ2-3 and V is TRBV7-9; D is unresolved. The CDR3 has 16 amino acids. The V gene lost 4 bases and the J gene lost 2 bases, with 16 bases spanning the gap. Germline CDR1 is SEHNR and CDR2 is FQNEAQ (reference sequence). The CDR3 sequence: CASSSTKHMITDTQYF. The CDR3 DNA sequence: TGTGCCAGCAGCTCCACTAAGCACATGATCACAGATACGCAGTATTTT.

The chain joins TRBV4-1 to TRBJ2-2; D is unclear. Trimming took off 6 bases at V and 7 bases at J, with 12 bases between the two ends. Germline CDR1 is MGHRA and CDR2 is YSYEKL. CDR3 size: 13 residues. The CDR3 spells CASSPARGGELFF. The CDR3 DNA follows: TGCGCCAGCAGTCCCGCCAGAGGCGGGGAGCTGTTTTTT.

This clone was recorded only once. The V call is TRBV25-1, the J call TRBJ2-1; D might be TRBD2 (6 bases). Germline loops: CDR1 MGHDK, CDR2 SYGVNS. This CDR3 spans 16 amino acids. Between the trimmed V and J ends, which lost 4 bases and 0 bases, there was a span of 13 bases. CDR3 region: CASSAKTSSSYNEQFF. The CDR3, as DNA: TGTGCCAGCAGTGCAAAAACTAGCTCCTCCTACAATGAGCAGTTCTTC. The full variable domain, completed using reference TRBV25-1 and TRBJ2-1, is EADIYQTPRYLVIGTGKKITLECSQTMGHDKMYWYQQDPGMELHLIHYSYGVNSTEKGDLSSESTVSRIRTEHFPLTLESARPSHTSQYLCASSAKTSSSYNEQFFGPGTRLTVL.

The J gene is TRBJ2-7, the V gene TRBV6-5; 7 bases are a match to TRBD1. This CDR3 is built from 13 residues. Germline loops: CDR1 MNHEY, CDR2 SVGAGI. Trimming took 5 bases from V and 4 from J; bases not matched to a gene: 5. The CDR3 spells CASSLGQTYEQYF. CDR3 nucleotides: TGTGCCAGCAGTCTGGGACAGACATACGAGCAGTACTTC.

V and J are TRBV28 and TRBJ2-5; 9 positions match TRBD2. The germline CDR1 and CDR2 sequences are MDHEN and SYDVKM. V shed 1 base, J shed 1 base, and the junction held 7 bases outside the gene matches. CDR3 size: 17 residues. The CDR3 sequence is CASSLLGSGRFQETQYF. For the CDR3, the DNA is TGTGCCAGCAGTTTATTGGGAAGCGGGAGGTTCCAAGAGACCCAGTACTTC.

The V and J genes are TRBV7-6 and TRBJ2-7; D remains ambiguous. The CDR3 covers 13 residues. The V end was cut by 5 bases, the J end by 1 base, with 9 bases between. CDR1 and CDR2 (germline): SGHVS, FNYEAQ. CDR3 sequence (DNA): TGTGCCAGCAGCCCCGGAGATTCCTACGAGCAGTACTTC. As protein: CASSPGDSYEQYF. Combining the CDR3 with reference TRBV7-6 and TRBJ2-7 gives the whole variable domain GAGVSQSPRYKVTKRGQDVALRCDPISGHVSLYWYRQALGQGPEFLTYFNYEAQQDKSGLPNDRFSAERPEGSISTLTIQRTEQRDSAMYRCASSPGDSYEQYFGPGTRLTVT.

The chain recombines TRBV6-6 with TRBJ1-1; D not certain. The CDR3 has 14 amino acids. Trimming removed 5 bases at V and 1 base at J, with 11 bases between. The germline V gene encodes CDR1 MNHNY and CDR2 SVGAGI (reference sequence). The CDR3 coding sequence is TGTGCCAGCAGTCCCGGCCGGGGGAACACTGAAGCTTTCTTT. Encoded protein: CASSPGRGNTEAFF.

This clone was counted only a few times. The V gene is TRBV10-1, the J gene TRBJ1-5; D possibly corresponds to TRBD1 (5 bases). CDR1 and CDR2 (germline): WNHNN, SYGVQD (reference sequence). This CDR3 contains 13 residues. V lost 3 bases to trimming and J lost 8 bases, with 11 bases between them. In nucleotides, the CDR3 is TGCGCCAGCAGTGATTCTGGGGACGAGCCCCAGCATTTT. This translates into CASSDSGDEPQHF.

This sequence joins TRBV5-6 and TRBJ2-4; 8 bases agree with TRBD2. The germline gives CDR1 SGHDT, CDR2 YYEEEE. CDR3 length: 17 residues. V lost 4 bases, J lost 3 bases, and 12 bases stayed unmatched. The CDR3 loop reads CASSPGPRTSIKNIQYF. Here the CDR3 DNA reads TGTGCCAGCAGCCCGGGCCCCCGGACTAGCATCAAAAACATTCAGTACTTC.

There are a few counts of this clone. The genes are TRBV14 and TRBJ1-1; 7 positions match TRBD1. This CDR3 contains 15 residues. Germline CDR1 SGHDN, CDR2 FVKESK. The V and J ends lost 0 bases and 5 bases, in that order; junction bases with no gene match: 6. The CDR3 DNA follows: TGTGCCAGCAGCCAAGATGCAGGGGGTTATACTGAAGCTTTCTTT. This encodes CASSQDAGGYTEAFF. Variable domain in full (rest from reference TRBV14 and TRBJ1-1): EAGVTQFPSHSVIEKGQTVTLRCDPISGHDNLYWYRRVMGKEIKFLLHFVKESKQDESGMPNNRFLAERTGGTYSTLKVQPAELEDSGVYFCASSQDAGGYTEAFFGQGTRLTVV.

This chain connects TRBV5-4 to TRBJ2-2, with TRBD1 matching 7 bases. V gave up 4 bases and J gave up 4 bases; unmatched junction bases: 7. The CDR3 loop spans 15 amino acids. Germline loops: CDR1 SGHNT, CDR2 YYREEE (reference sequence). CDR3 protein: CASSDWTGVTGELFF. The CDR3 nucleotides are TGTGCCAGCAGCGATTGGACAGGAGTCACCGGGGAGCTGTTTTTT.

Only one count was recorded for this clone. The V gene is TRBV25-1, the J gene TRBJ1-3; no clear D. The CDR3 has 15 amino acids. Germline V gene data show CDR1 as MGHDK and CDR2 as SYGVNS. Trimming took off 1 base at V and 0 bases at J, with 7 bases between the two ends. CDR3 region: CASSEFGVSGNTIYF. The CDR3 bases are TGTGCCAGCAGTGAATTTGGGGTCTCTGGAAACACCATATATTTT.

The CDR3 DNA is TGCAGTGCTAGGCTTCACTACGAGCAGTACTTC. It is translated as CSARLHYEQYF. The J gene is TRBJ2-7, the V gene TRBV20-1, with D hard to call. V lost 3 bases, J lost 3 bases, and 6 bases lay in between. CDR1 and CDR2 from the germline V gene are DFQATT and SNEGSKA (reference sequence). The CDR3 loop spans 11 amino acids.

The chain is built from TRBV5-4 and TRBJ1-2; tentatively, D is TRBD1 (5 bases). Germline CDR1 reads SGHNT; CDR2 reads YYREEE (reference sequence). The V and J ends lost 4 bases and 2 bases respectively, with 12 bases between them. This CDR3 comprises 14 residues. The CDR3 region has the DNA TGTGCCAGCAGCCTCGGGGGGTCCAACTATGGCTACACCTTC. It translates to CASSLGGSNYGYTF.

This clone was seen many times. The sample holds other DNA sequences that translate to the same CDR3. The chain couples TRBV11-2 to TRBJ2-1; the D gene is possibly TRBD2 (6 bases). The CDR3 sequence is 14 residues long. Germline loops: CDR1 SGHAT, CDR2 FQNNGV. Trimming took off 3 bases at V and 5 bases at J, with 11 bases between the two ends. The CDR3 DNA reads as TGTGCCAGCAGCTTGGGGACTGGGGACAATGAGCAGTTCTTC. Its protein product is CASSLGTGDNEQFF.

For the CDR3, the DNA is TGTGCCAGCAGTTTATTCGATCCAACCACCCCTCATTTT. As protein: CASSLFDPTTPHF. The chain couples TRBV28 to TRBJ1-5; D not certain. V was pared by 1 base and J by 16 bases, with 17 bases between. This CDR3 has 13 residues. CDR1 is MDHEN, CDR2 SYDVKM, per germline.

This rearrangement joins TRBV28 to TRBJ2-7; TRBD1 is a possible D gene (5 bases). Germline lookup yields CDR1 MDHEN and CDR2 SYDVKM. V shed 4 bases and J shed 2 bases, with 18 bases lying between them. CDR3 length: 16 residues. The chain's CDR3 is CASSWYKGVGAYEQYF. CDR3 sequence (DNA): TGTGCCAGCAGTTGGTATAAAGGGGTTGGGGCCTACGAGCAGTACTTC.